The rows below give T cell receptor beta chains drawn from one sample of a study of cytomegalovirus exposure and HLA in healthy donors. Repertoires were generated with immunoSEQ multiplex PCR, while TCRdb's copy carries only in-frame clones and drops some. The sample records more than 110,000 clones, roughly three quarters being singletons. Sequenced input: PBMCs. Every receptor here comes from a woman in her thirties in good health and CMV-seronegative. Both conserved end residues are part of each CDR3. A D gene is named only where the DNA matches it firmly. The size entry is marked missing in some rows and otherwise reads once, few, many or a size class.

D: -; size: -; V: TRBV7-9; J: TRBJ1-6; DNA: TGTTCCAGCAGCCCCCTCGGCGGCGGGGATTCACCCCTCCACTTT; CDR3: CSSSPLGGGDSPLHF
D: -; size: once; V: TRBV6-1; J: TRBJ2-3; DNA: TGTGCCAGCATAAGACAGTTATCTAGCACAGATACGCAGTATTTT; CDR3: CASIRQLSSTDTQYF
D: -; size: -; V: TRBV18; J: TRBJ2-1; DNA: TGTGCCAGCTCACCGCCTAGGACAGCCTCCTACAATGAGCAGTTCTTC; CDR3: CASSPPRTASYNEQFF
D: -; size: -; V: TRBV30; J: TRBJ1-2; DNA: TGTGCCTGGACAGGCTCTTTCTATGGCTACACCTTC; CDR3: CAWTGSFYGYTF
D: -; size: -; V: TRBV2; J: TRBJ2-5; DNA: TGTGCCAGCAGTGCGCAAGGGGCCGGAGAGACCCAGTACTTC; CDR3: CASSAQGAGETQYF
D: TRBD1; size: few; V: TRBV10-3; J: TRBJ1-2; DNA: TGTGCCATGACAGGGGATTTTAACTATGGCTACACCTTC; CDR3: CAMTGDFNYGYTF
D: -; size: -; V: TRBV21-1; J: TRBJ2-5; DNA: TGTGCCAGCAGCGTCTCTCGGGATGGGACTAGCGGCGCCTGGGGGGAGACCCAGTACTTC; CDR3: CASSVSRDGTSGAWGETQYF
D: -; size: -; V: TRBV18; J: TRBJ1-4; DNA: TGTGCCAGCTCAACAGAGCATAATGAAAAACTGTTTTTT; CDR3: CASSTEHNEKLFF
D: -; size: once; V: TRBV19; J: TRBJ1-5; DNA: TGTGCCAGTAGTATAACAGGGAATGTGGGCAATCAGCCCCAGCATTTT; CDR3: CASSITGNVGNQPQHF
D: TRBD1; size: -; V: TRBV6-5; J: TRBJ1-5; DNA: TGTGCCAGCACGACAGGGAATCAGCCCCAGCATTTT; CDR3: CASTTGNQPQHF
D: -; size: once; V: TRBV5-1; J: TRBJ1-4; DNA: TGCGCCAGCAGCTCGACAGAAGCTAATGAAAAACTGTTTTTT; CDR3: CASSSTEANEKLFF
D: TRBD1; size: once; V: TRBV2; J: TRBJ1-1; DNA: TGTGCCAGATACGAGGGACCAGGGGGAACTGAAGCTTTCTTT; CDR3: CARYEGPGGTEAFF
D: -; size: few; V: TRBV7-8; J: TRBJ2-3; DNA: TGTGCCAGCAGCCCCCATATCGAGGGCAGCACAGATACGCAGTATTTT; CDR3: CASSPHIEGSTDTQYF
D: -; size: few; V: TRBV7-9; J: TRBJ1-1; DNA: TGTGCCAGCAGCTGGACAGAGAACACTGAAGCTTTCTTT; CDR3: CASSWTENTEAFF
D: -; size: -; V: TRBV7-2; J: TRBJ2-6; DNA: TGTGCCAGCAGCTCCGGGTCTGGGGCCAACGTCCTGACTTTC; CDR3: CASSSGSGANVLTF
D: TRBD1; size: -; V: TRBV4-1; J: TRBJ2-2; DNA: TGCGCCAGCAGCCGACCCGGGACAGGGAACACCGGGGAGCTGTTTTTT; CDR3: CASSRPGTGNTGELFF
D: -; size: -; V: TRBV7-9; J: TRBJ1-6; DNA: TGTGCCAGCAGCTTAGAATTGTACGGTTCACCCCTCCACTTT; CDR3: CASSLELYGSPLHF
D: TRBD1; size: -; V: TRBV9; J: TRBJ1-3; DNA: TGTGCCAGCAGCGTGAGTACCGGGACAGACTCTGGAAACACCATATATTTT; CDR3: CASSVSTGTDSGNTIYF
D: -; size: -; V: TRBV5-1; J: TRBJ2-1; DNA: TGCGCCAGCAGCCCCCGGGAAGCCCTTGAGCAGTTCTTC; CDR3: CASSPREALEQFF
D: -; size: few; V: TRBV4-1; J: TRBJ2-3; DNA: TGCGCCAGCAGCCAAGACCGCGGGACTTCAGATACGCAGTATTTT; CDR3: CASSQDRGTSDTQYF
D: -; size: -; V: TRBV27; J: TRBJ1-5; DNA: TGTGCCAGCAGCCCCTTGGGCAGCCACGTCCGTCAGCCCCAGCATTTT; CDR3: CASSPLGSHVRQPQHF
D: -; size: -; V: TRBV2; J: TRBJ1-5; DNA: TGTGCCAGCAGTGATCCAGGGTATGATCAGCCCCAGCATTTT; CDR3: CASSDPGYDQPQHF
D: -; size: -; V: TRBV5-1; J: TRBJ2-3; DNA: TGCGCCAGCAGACGGAACCTAGGGGGGGGGCCAGATACGCAGTATTTT; CDR3: CASRRNLGGGPDTQYF
D: TRBD2; size: -; V: TRBV4-2; J: TRBJ2-6; DNA: TGTGCCAGCAGCCAAGATGGGACTAGCGGGGTACCACGGGCCAACGTCCTGACTTTC; CDR3: CASSQDGTSGVPRANVLTF
D: TRBD1; size: once; V: TRBV9; J: TRBJ2-5; DNA: TGTGCCAGCAGCCTCCGGACAGGGTGGACAGAGACCCAGTACTTC; CDR3: CASSLRTGWTETQYF
D: -; size: -; V: TRBV29-1; J: TRBJ1-2; DNA: TGCAGCGTTGAAGACGATGGAGGCGGCTACACCTTC; CDR3: CSVEDDGGGYTF
D: -; size: -; V: TRBV30; J: TRBJ2-7; DNA: TGTGCCTGGAGTCCCGGAGGGTTCAAGTACGAGCAGTACTTC; CDR3: CAWSPGGFKYEQYF
D: -; size: -; V: TRBV15; J: TRBJ1-3; DNA: TGTGCCACCAGCAGAGATCGAGTCTCTGGAAACACCATATATTTT; CDR3: CATSRDRVSGNTIYF
D: -; size: -; V: TRBV6-5; J: TRBJ2-3; DNA: TGTGCCAGCAAACCCCAGGGTAGCACAGATACGCAGTATTTT; CDR3: CASKPQGSTDTQYF
D: -; size: -; V: TRBV7-2; J: TRBJ1-5; DNA: TGTGCCAGCAGCTTGAGGAGCAATCAGCCCCAGCATTTT; CDR3: CASSLRSNQPQHF
D: -; size: -; V: TRBV28; J: TRBJ2-4; DNA: TGTGCCAGCAGTTTGAGTCGGGGGGCCGGCCGTCACTTC; CDR3: CASSLSRGAGRHF
D: TRBD1; size: few; V: TRBV4-1; J: TRBJ1-2; DNA: TGCGCCAGCAGCCAGGGACAGAGCAGCTCAAACTATGGCTACACCTTC; CDR3: CASSQGQSSSNYGYTF
D: -; size: -; V: TRBV7-9; J: TRBJ1-1; DNA: TGTGCCAGCAGCTTTAACAGGGTGACTGAAGCTTTCTTT; CDR3: CASSFNRVTEAFF
D: TRBD1; size: -; V: TRBV7-9; J: TRBJ1-2; DNA: TGTGCCAGCAGCTTCCCGGGACAGGTTAGCTACACCTTC; CDR3: CASSFPGQVSYTF
D: TRBD2; size: -; V: TRBV4-1; J: TRBJ2-3; DNA: TGCGCCAGCAGCCAAGGTCCGGGGGGGTATACGCAGTATTTT; CDR3: CASSQGPGGYTQYF
D: TRBD1; size: -; V: TRBV2; J: TRBJ1-2; DNA: TGTGCCAGCGCCGGGACAGGGGGCGGCCAAGGGGGCTACACCTTC; CDR3: CASAGTGGGQGGYTF
D: TRBD2; size: -; V: TRBV15; J: TRBJ2-7; DNA: TGTGCCACCAGCAGAGATAGGACTAGCGGGAGTTTGTTGAGCTTC; CDR3: CATSRDRTSGSLLSF
D: -; size: -; V: TRBV29-1; J: TRBJ2-5; DNA: TGCAGCGTCTCACAGGCGGTCCAAGAGACCCAGTACTTC; CDR3: CSVSQAVQETQYF
D: TRBD1; size: -; V: TRBV10-3; J: TRBJ2-2; DNA: TGTGCCATCAGTGGTTACAGGGGTGACACCGGGGAGCTGTTTTTT; CDR3: CAISGYRGDTGELFF
D: -; size: -; V: TRBV12-5; J: TRBJ2-1; DNA: TGTGCTAGTGGTTTGGGCGGGTCTGCTGGTGAGCAGTTCTTC; CDR3: CASGLGGSAGEQFF
D: TRBD2; size: -; V: TRBV9; J: TRBJ2-1; DNA: TGTGCCAGCAGGGCCGGGACTACTTACAATGAGCAGTTCTTC; CDR3: CASRAGTTYNEQFF
D: TRBD1; size: -; V: TRBV13; J: TRBJ2-2; DNA: TGTGCCAGCATCCGACAGGGACAGGAGAACACCGGGGAGCTGTTTTTT; CDR3: CASIRQGQENTGELFF
D: -; size: -; V: TRBV5-1; J: TRBJ1-4; DNA: TGCGCCAGCAGCTTGGGGACAGCTGCTGAAAAACTGTTTTTT; CDR3: CASSLGTAAEKLFF
D: TRBD2; size: -; V: TRBV7-2; J: TRBJ2-3; DNA: TGTGCCAGCAGCAGGGACTATCTTAGCACAGATACGCAGTATTTT; CDR3: CASSRDYLSTDTQYF
D: -; size: -; V: TRBV6-5; J: TRBJ2-7; DNA: TGTGCCAGCAGCGACACCTACGAGCAGTACTTC; CDR3: CASSDTYEQYF